Listed below are T cell receptor beta chains from one sample, sequenced in a study of Ad26.COV2.S vaccination and SARS-CoV-2 variants. Data came from immunoSEQ multiplex PCR; TCRdb stores just in-frame clones and leaves some out. The repertoire consists of 350,000 to 450,000 clones, with 70% to 90% occurring once and the leading ten covering 2.5% to 3.5%. Sequenced here: peripheral blood, sampled in a trial of Ad26.COV2.S vaccine versus placebo. The receptors derive from a person between 18 and 60 years old who received the Ad26.COV2.S COVID-19 vaccine or a placebo. CDR3s include the opening cysteine and the closing phenylalanine or tryptophan. D genes are given only for firm matches.

v_gene	j_gene	d_gene	CDR3aa
TRBV5-8	TRBJ1-5	TRBD1	CASSRQGNKQPQHF
TRBV29-1	TRBJ1-2	.	CSVTDRSNYGYTF
TRBV7-2	TRBJ2-7	.	CASSWSLGQGSPYEQYF
TRBV15	TRBJ2-4	TRBD1	CATRNSGQGPKNIQYF
TRBV7-2	TRBJ2-7	.	CASSFFDGTYEQYF
TRBV27	TRBJ2-7	TRBD2	CASSAGTTFLREQYF
TRBV28	TRBJ1-1	TRBD1	CASTKGGRTEAFF
TRBV29-1	TRBJ1-2	.	CSAGRGLTPRDYGYTF
TRBV7-2	TRBJ1-5	.	CASSLIPASYQPQHF
TRBV5-6	TRBJ2-2	TRBD2	CASSWGTTGGELFF
TRBV9	TRBJ2-1	TRBD2	CASSVRGGSLSYNEQFF
TRBV27	TRBJ1-1	.	CASTLSRGTEAFF
TRBV10-3	TRBJ2-1	TRBD2	CAISEAFTSADNEQFF
TRBV7-9	TRBJ1-1	TRBD1	CASSFTGGETEAFF
TRBV28	TRBJ2-5	.	CASSPARALRQETQYF
TRBV30	TRBJ1-2	.	CAWSDTYGYTF
TRBV6-2/TRBV6-3	TRBJ2-3	TRBD2	CASSYRGTSGSTDTQYF
TRBV28	TRBJ2-3	.	CASSAGTDTQYF
TRBV30	TRBJ1-6	.	CAWKWGNSPLHF
TRBV5-1	TRBJ2-2	.	CASSFGAQTTTGELFF
TRBV27	TRBJ2-3	.	CASSQQGHATDTQYF
TRBV10-1	TRBJ1-1	TRBD1	CASSESNRGTEAFF
TRBV29-1	TRBJ2-7	TRBD1	CSVLRDSHYEQYF
TRBV19	TRBJ1-2	.	CASSIEYGSYGYTF
TRBV19	TRBJ1-5	TRBD1	CASRRDRGRYSNQPQHF
TRBV2	TRBJ1-1	.	CASSEDLNTEAFF
TRBV14	TRBJ1-2	.	CASSQEWAGDVMNYGYTF
TRBV3-1/TRBV3-2	TRBJ2-7	.	CASSYSLYEQYF
TRBV7-6	TRBJ1-6	TRBD1	CASSLEGTGISPLHF
TRBV9	TRBJ1-1	.	CASSPQGGGNTEAFF
TRBV29-1	TRBJ1-2	.	CSVGQNYGYTF
TRBV6-5	TRBJ1-3	TRBD1	CASSYSQGVSGNTIYF
TRBV4-1	TRBJ1-1	.	CASSSWGPTEAFF
TRBV18	TRBJ1-5	.	CASSPHRDQPQHF
TRBV15	TRBJ2-4	.	CATSSVAGNIQYF
TRBV10-1	TRBJ2-1	.	CASSDMPPGSSYNEQFF
TRBV5-1	TRBJ1-1	.	CASTRTIRDWSSNTEAFF
TRBV6-4	TRBJ2-3	TRBD2	CASSTSGGADTQYF
TRBV4-1	TRBJ2-3	TRBD1	CASSPTGLTDTQYF
TRBV18	TRBJ2-1	TRBD2	CASSDLAGGNNEQFF
TRBV6-5	TRBJ2-3	.	CASSYTNTQYF
TRBV5-4	TRBJ2-1	TRBD2	CASRATSGGPDNEQFF
TRBV27	TRBJ2-7	.	CASSLSAFYEQYF
TRBV6-2/TRBV6-3	TRBJ2-4	TRBD1	CASSYAAGTGENIQYF
TRBV6-6	TRBJ2-3	TRBD2	CASSLLAGALLSTDTQYF
TRBV4-3	TRBJ1-1	.	CASSQGRQLLNTEAFF
TRBV28	TRBJ1-4	.	CASSLLGLTNEKLFF
TRBV9	TRBJ1-1	.	CASSAAPGVNTEAFF
TRBV10-3	TRBJ1-1	.	CAISESGPTIVDTEAFF
TRBV18	TRBJ1-2	TRBD1	CASSPPGQGAGYTF
TRBV28	TRBJ2-7	.	CASRGNSYEQYF
TRBV27	TRBJ1-1	TRBD1	CASSLQGASTEAFF
TRBV12-3/TRBV12-4	TRBJ2-7	.	CASRLSYEQYF
TRBV6-2/TRBV6-3	TRBJ1-4	.	CASSYGQLNEKLFF